The clone carrying this T cell receptor (beta chain) was counted many times. Germline CDR1 and CDR2: SEHNR and FQNEAQ (reference sequence). The CDR3 loop spans 12 amino acids. RNA transcripts yielded amplified TCR beta CDR3 regions. The HTBI primer set served for first-round RT-PCR of the TCR CDR3. Each CDR3 protein is one row after TCRdb ran MiXCR on the multiplex PCR reads. The repertoire holds 650,000 to 850,000 distinct CDR3 sequences, with 18% as singletons. The sample originates from a study of T cells in Graves' hyperthyroidism and ophthalmopathy. Overall study: Blood from the periphery was taken at initial diagnosis, before any treatment.

The rearrangement links TRBV7-9 to TRBJ2-3; D gene unclear. The end of the DNA aligns better with TRBJ2-5, so the J call may be wrong. Sequences were obtained from blood. The source is a woman in her forties or fifties with Graves' hyperthyroidism that later progressed to Graves' ophthalmopathy. CDR3 in amino acids: CASSLDSGTQYF. The CDR3 nucleotides are TGTGCCAGCAGCTTAGATTCTGGGACCCAGTACTTC.